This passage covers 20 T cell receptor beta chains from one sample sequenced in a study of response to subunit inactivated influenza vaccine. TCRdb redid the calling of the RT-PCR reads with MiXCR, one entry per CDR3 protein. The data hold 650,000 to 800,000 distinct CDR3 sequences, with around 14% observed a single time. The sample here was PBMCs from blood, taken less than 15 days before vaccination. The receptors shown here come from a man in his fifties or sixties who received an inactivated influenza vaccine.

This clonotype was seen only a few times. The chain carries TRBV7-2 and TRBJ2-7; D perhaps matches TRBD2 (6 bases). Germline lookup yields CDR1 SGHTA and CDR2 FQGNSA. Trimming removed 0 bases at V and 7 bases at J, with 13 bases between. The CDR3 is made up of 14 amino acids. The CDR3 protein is CASSLARGFGEQYF. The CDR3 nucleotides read TGTGCCAGCAGCTTAGCGCGGGGTTTCGGGGAGCAGTACTTC. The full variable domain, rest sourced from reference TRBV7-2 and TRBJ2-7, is GAGVSQSPSNKVTEKGKDVELRCDPISGHTALYWYRQSLGQGLEFLIYFQGNSAPDKSGLPSDRFSAERTGGSVSTLTIQRTQQEDSAVYLCASSLARGFGEQYFGPGTRLTVT.

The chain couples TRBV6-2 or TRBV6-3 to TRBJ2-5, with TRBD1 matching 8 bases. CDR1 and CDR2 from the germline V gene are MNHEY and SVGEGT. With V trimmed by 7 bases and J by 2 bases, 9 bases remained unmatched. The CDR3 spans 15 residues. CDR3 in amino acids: CASKQGASYQETQYF. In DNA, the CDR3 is TGTGCCAGCAAGCAGGGGGCGAGTTATCAAGAGACCCAGTACTTC.

CDR3 in DNA: TGTGCCAGCAGTTTTGGGCTGGAGCAGTACTTC. Its protein product is CASSFGLEQYF. The chain combines TRBV12-3 or TRBV12-4 with TRBJ2-7; D remains unclear. V lost 3 bases to trimming and J lost 7 bases, with 7 bases between them. The CDR3 is 11 amino acids.

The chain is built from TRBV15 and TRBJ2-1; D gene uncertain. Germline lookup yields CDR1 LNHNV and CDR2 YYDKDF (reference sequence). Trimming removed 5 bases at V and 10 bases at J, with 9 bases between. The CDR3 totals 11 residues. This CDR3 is CATSGYGEQFF. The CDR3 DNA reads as TGTGCCACCAGCGGTTATGGCGAGCAGTTCTTC.

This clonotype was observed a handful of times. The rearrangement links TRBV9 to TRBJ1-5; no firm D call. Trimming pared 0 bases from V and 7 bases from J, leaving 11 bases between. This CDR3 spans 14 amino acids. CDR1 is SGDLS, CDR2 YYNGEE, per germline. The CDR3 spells CASSVGSLPQPQHF. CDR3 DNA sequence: TGTGCCAGCAGCGTAGGGTCCCTGCCCCAGCCCCAGCATTTT.

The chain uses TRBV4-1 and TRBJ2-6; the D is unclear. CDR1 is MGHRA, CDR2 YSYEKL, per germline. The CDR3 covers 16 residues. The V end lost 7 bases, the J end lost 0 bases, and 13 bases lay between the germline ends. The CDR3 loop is CASKMGFDSGANVLTF. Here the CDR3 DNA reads TGCGCCAGCAAGATGGGCTTCGACTCTGGGGCCAACGTCCTGACTTTC.

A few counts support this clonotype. CDR3 amino acids: CASSQPGHSSYEQYF. CDR3 DNA sequence: TGTGCCAGCTCACAACCGGGACACAGCTCCTACGAGCAGTACTTC. The chain has TRBV18 and TRBJ2-7; tentatively, D is TRBD1 (6 bases). The V gene's germline CDR1 is KGHSH and CDR2 LQKENI. The germline V and J ends were trimmed by 4 bases and 0 bases, with 13 bases remaining between them. This CDR3 is 15 amino acids long.

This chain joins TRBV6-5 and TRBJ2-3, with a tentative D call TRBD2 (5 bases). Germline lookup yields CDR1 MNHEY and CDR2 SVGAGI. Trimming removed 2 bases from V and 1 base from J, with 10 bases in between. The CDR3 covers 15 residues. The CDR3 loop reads CASSYEGKRTDTQYF. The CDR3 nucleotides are TGTGCCAGCAGTTACGAGGGAAAGCGCACAGATACGCAGTATTTT.

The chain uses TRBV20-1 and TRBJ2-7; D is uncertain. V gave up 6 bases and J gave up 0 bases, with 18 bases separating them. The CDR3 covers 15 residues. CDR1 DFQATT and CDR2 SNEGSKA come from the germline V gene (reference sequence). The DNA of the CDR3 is TGCAGTGCCAAGAGCGCGGCACTAAGCTCCTACGAGCAGTACTTC. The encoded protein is CSAKSAALSSYEQYF.

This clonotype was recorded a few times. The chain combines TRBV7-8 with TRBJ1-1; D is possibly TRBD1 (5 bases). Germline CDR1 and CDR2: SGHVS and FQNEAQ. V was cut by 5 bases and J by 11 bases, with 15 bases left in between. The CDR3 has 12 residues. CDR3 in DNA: TGTGCCAGCAGCCCGGGGGGGGGGAAGGCTTTCTTT. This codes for CASSPGGGKAFF.

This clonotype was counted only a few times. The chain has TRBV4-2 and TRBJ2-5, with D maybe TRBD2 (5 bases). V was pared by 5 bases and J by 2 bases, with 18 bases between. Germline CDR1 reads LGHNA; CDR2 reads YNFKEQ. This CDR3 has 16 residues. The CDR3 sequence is CASSEGSLRAQETQYF. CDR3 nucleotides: TGTGCCAGCAGCGAAGGGTCTTTGCGGGCTCAAGAGACCCAGTACTTC.

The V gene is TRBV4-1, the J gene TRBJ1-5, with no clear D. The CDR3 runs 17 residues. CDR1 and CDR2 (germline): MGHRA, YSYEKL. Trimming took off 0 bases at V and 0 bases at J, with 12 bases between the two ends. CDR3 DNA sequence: TGCGCCAGCAGCCAAGAGGGGTACTCCTATAGCAATCAGCCCCAGCATTTT. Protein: CASSQEGYSYSNQPQHF.

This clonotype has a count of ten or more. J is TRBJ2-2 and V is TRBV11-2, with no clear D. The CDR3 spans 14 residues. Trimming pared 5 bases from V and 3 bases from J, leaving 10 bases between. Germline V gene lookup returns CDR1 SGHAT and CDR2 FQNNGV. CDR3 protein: CASSPRQDTGELFF. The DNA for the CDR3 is TGTGCCAGCAGCCCACGACAAGACACCGGGGAGCTGTTTTTT.

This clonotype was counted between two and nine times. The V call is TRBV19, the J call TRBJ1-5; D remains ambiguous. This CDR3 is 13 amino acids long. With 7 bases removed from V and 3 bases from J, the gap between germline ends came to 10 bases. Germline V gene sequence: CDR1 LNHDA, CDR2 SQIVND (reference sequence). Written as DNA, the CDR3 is TGTGCCAGTATGTACGGACTCAATCAGCCCCAGCATTTT. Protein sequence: CASMYGLNQPQHF.

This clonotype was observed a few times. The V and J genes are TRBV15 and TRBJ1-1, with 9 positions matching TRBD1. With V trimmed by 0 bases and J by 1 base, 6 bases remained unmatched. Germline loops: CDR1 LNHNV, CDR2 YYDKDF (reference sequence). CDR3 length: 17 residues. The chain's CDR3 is CATSRDPPGQGNTEAFF. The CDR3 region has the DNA TGTGCCACCAGCAGAGATCCGCCGGGACAGGGGAACACTGAAGCTTTCTTT.

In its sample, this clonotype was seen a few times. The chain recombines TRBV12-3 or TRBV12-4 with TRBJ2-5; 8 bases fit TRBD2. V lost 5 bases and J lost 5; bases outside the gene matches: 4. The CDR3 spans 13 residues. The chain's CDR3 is CASSPGGDETQYF. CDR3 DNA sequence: TGTGCCAGCAGTCCGGGAGGGGATGAGACCCAGTACTTC.

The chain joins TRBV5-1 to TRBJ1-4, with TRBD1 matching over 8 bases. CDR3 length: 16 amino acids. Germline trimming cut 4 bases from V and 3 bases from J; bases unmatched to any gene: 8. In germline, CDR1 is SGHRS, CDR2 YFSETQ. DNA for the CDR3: TGCGCCAGCAGCGCAGCAGGGGGCGCGTCTAATGAAAAACTGTTTTTT. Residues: CASSAAGGASNEKLFF.

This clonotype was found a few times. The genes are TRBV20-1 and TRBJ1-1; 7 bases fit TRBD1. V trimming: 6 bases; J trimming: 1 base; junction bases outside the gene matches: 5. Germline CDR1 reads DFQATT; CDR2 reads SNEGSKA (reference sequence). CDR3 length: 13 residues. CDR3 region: CSAPTGKNTEAFF. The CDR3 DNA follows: TGCAGTGCACCGACAGGGAAGAACACTGAAGCTTTCTTT.

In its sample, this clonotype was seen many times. Here the CDR3 DNA reads TGTGCCAGCAGCTTATGGGCAGTCCCAGATACGCAGTATTTT. It codes for CASSLWAVPDTQYF. The chain joins TRBV7-4 to TRBJ2-3; D not resolved. Germline V gives CDR1 SGHVT, CDR2 SQSDAQ. This CDR3 spans 14 amino acids. Trimming took 2 bases from V and 4 from J, leaving 10 bases between them.

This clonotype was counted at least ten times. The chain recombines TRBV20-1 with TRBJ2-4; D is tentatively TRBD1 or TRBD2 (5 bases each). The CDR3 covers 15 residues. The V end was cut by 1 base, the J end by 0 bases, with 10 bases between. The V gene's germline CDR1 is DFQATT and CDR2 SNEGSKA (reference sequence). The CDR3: CSARGGSTAKNIQYF. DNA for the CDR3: TGCAGTGCTAGAGGGGGGTCTACAGCCAAAAACATTCAGTACTTC.